This TCR beta chain was found in a study of naive and memory T cell subsets. Both TRBC1 and TRBC2 were covered by a beta constant-region primer of two equimolar oligonucleotides. Ligated cDNA was amplified by four rounds of PCR with nested alpha and beta constant-region primers and SP2. TCRdb analysed the UMI-ligation and nested PCR reads with MiXCR anew, one entry per CDR3 protein. This table has roughly 83,000 distinct CDR3 sequences, 11% appearing once. This clonotype was counted ten times or more. Its antigen is not known. The germline V and J ends were trimmed by 4 bases and 4 bases, with 8 bases remaining between them. The CDR3 runs 12 residues. Study outcomes and limitations: Naive repertoires, especially CD8, held a few larger clonotypes, possibly memory cells re-expressing CD45RA.

The chain joins TRBV12-3 or TRBV12-4 to TRBJ2-7; no definite D call. Material: naive CD4+ T cells from blood. The receptor was derived from a human donor in good health. Here the CDR3 DNA reads TGTGCCAGCAGTTCGTCTGTTTACGAGCAGTACTTC. Its translation: CASSSSVYEQYF.